This TCR beta chain was sequenced during a study of cytotoxic CD8 clonotypes in ibrutinib-treated CLL. Whole-study context: Responses: around 24 partial, 2 complete; after median approximately 67 months, around 14 stayed remitted, around twelve progressed. Study outcomes and limitations: Sampling times differed between sustained-remission and progressing patients. Clonality was elevated at ibrutinib response and had returned toward baseline at progression.

TCR beta libraries used about 1.9 micrograms of DNA from cryopreserved PBMCs. The data were produced by immunoSEQ multiplex PCR, yet TCRdb's version contains in-frame clones alone and is incomplete. This sample has some 200,000 clones, with just over 70% found just once. Germline CDR1 is MGHDK and CDR2 is SYGVNS. V lost 6 bases, J lost 1 base, and 9 bases stayed unmatched. The CDR3 totals 17 residues. A word on this clone: Its cognate antigen is unknown.

This specimen consisted of PBMCs, obtained after 12 months of ibrutinib treatment. This sequence was found in a human donor with chronic lymphocytic leukemia. The chain couples TRBV25-1 to TRBJ2-2, with 9 bases matching TRBD2. The CDR3 region is CASRNSAAGGNTGELFF. The CDR3 coding sequence is TGTGCCAGCAGGAATTCGGCAGCGGGAGGGAACACCGGGGAGCTGTTTTTT.